What follows are 12 T cell receptor beta chains derived from one specimen sequenced in a study of blood T cell repertoires in COVID-19. Profiled with immunoSEQ multiplex PCR; TCRdb holds only in-frame clones, not every one. The data contain 410,000 or so clones, roughly 85% of them singletons. Sequenced input: peripheral blood. Receptors originate from a woman younger than 45 with active or convalescent COVID-19.

V is TRBV6-4 and J is TRBJ2-3, with 11 bases fitting TRBD2. The V gene end was trimmed by 2 bases and the J gene end by 3 bases; junction bases not matched to a gene: 7. CDR1 is MRHNA, CDR2 SNTAGT, per germline. CDR3 length: 17 residues. The CDR3 DNA sequence: TGTGCCAGCAGTGACACGGTAGCGGGAGGGCCGACAGATACGCAGTATTTT. Its translation: CASSDTVAGGPTDTQYF.

This clone was seen more than once but under ten times. V is TRBV15 and J is TRBJ1-1; D is uncertain. Trimming shortened V by 3 bases and J by 4 bases, and 9 bases separated the two germline ends. This CDR3 has 13 amino acids. CDR1 and CDR2 from the germline V gene are LNHNV and YYDKDF (reference sequence). The CDR3: CATSRQAGTEAFF. CDR3 sequence (DNA): TGTGCCACCAGCAGGCAGGCTGGCACTGAAGCTTTCTTT.

The V and J genes are TRBV7-9 and TRBJ1-4, with D hard to call. Germline CDR1 reads SEHNR; CDR2 reads FQNEAQ (reference sequence). The CDR3 contains 14 residues. Trimming removed 0 bases from V and 8 bases from J, with 10 bases in between. The DNA of the CDR3 is TGTGCCAGCAGCTTAGCTGCGAGTTTCGAAAAACTGTTTTTT. Its translation: CASSLAASFEKLFF.

The gene calls are TRBV19 and TRBJ2-2, with TRBD1 as a possible D gene (5 bases). The CDR3 sequence is 16 residues long. V lost 4 bases to trimming and J lost 4 bases, with 16 bases between them. Germline CDR1 LNHDA, CDR2 SQIVND (reference sequence). CDR3 DNA: TGTGCCAGTAGTAGAAACCCAGGGTGGGGCACCGGGGAGCTGTTTTTT. Amino acid sequence: CASSRNPGWGTGELFF.

J is TRBJ1-3 and V is TRBV5-5, with no clear D. The V end was cut by 4 bases, the J end by 0 bases, with 8 bases between. Germline V lookup: CDR1 SGHKS, CDR2 YYEKEE (reference sequence). This CDR3 contains 14 residues. CDR3 protein: CASSQTDSGNTIYF. CDR3 sequence (DNA): TGTGCCAGCAGCCAGACTGACTCTGGAAACACCATATATTTT.

This sequence joins TRBV21-1 and TRBJ1-1. TRBV21-1 is tagged as a pseudogene. This CDR3 is built from 14 residues. CDR3: CASSKGGRNTEAFF. CDR3 nucleotide sequence: TGTGCCAGCAGCAAAGGAGGCAGGAACACTGAAGCTTTCTTT.

V gene TRBV6-5 combines with J gene TRBJ2-1; D ambiguous. V dropped 6 bases and J dropped 6 bases, with 12 bases sitting between them. Germline loops: CDR1 MNHEY, CDR2 SVGAGI. The CDR3 length is 13 residues. The CDR3 DNA reads TGTGCCAGCAGGTTGGAGCTCCTCAATGAGCAGTTCTTC. The encoded protein is CASRLELLNEQFF.

Turning to this clone: Other DNA sequences in this specimen translate into the identical CDR3. The chain has TRBV6-5 and TRBJ1-5; perhaps TRBD1 as D (6 bases). Trimming removed 0 bases from V and 4 bases from J, with 10 bases in between. The V gene's germline CDR1 is MNHEY and CDR2 SVGAGI. The CDR3 loop spans 15 amino acids. This CDR3 is CASSYSGQGNQPQHF. The CDR3 coding sequence is TGTGCCAGCAGTTACTCCGGTCAGGGGAATCAGCCCCAGCATTTT.

The chain couples TRBV6-5 to TRBJ1-1; no definite D call. Trimming stripped 7 bases from V and 2 bases from J, with 14 bases between. The CDR3 is made up of 14 amino acids. The germline V gene has CDR1 MNHEY and CDR2 SVGAGI. The CDR3 loop reads CASMKDGLNTEAFF. Here the CDR3 DNA reads TGTGCCAGCATGAAGGACGGACTTAACACTGAAGCTTTCTTT.

The chain has TRBV25-1 and TRBJ1-1; weak D call: TRBD1 (5 bases). This CDR3 region has 15 residues. Trimming removed 8 bases from V and 0 bases from J, with 16 bases in between. Germline V lookup: CDR1 MGHDK, CDR2 SYGVNS. The CDR3 DNA sequence: TGTGCCAGCCGTGGGGCCCCAGGCCTGAACACTGAAGCTTTCTTT. The encoded protein is CASRGAPGLNTEAFF.

The chain joins TRBV19 to TRBJ1-5; D not certain. The CDR3 has 15 amino acids. Between the trimmed V and J ends, which lost 8 bases and 4 bases, there was a span of 18 bases. In germline, CDR1 is LNHDA, CDR2 SQIVND (reference sequence). The CDR3 loop is CASGGFLWVNQPQHF. The CDR3 DNA reads as TGTGCCAGTGGAGGTTTTCTATGGGTAAATCAGCCCCAGCATTTT.

In DNA, the CDR3 is TGTGCCAGCAGCATGGGAGTCTCCTACGAGCAGTACTTC. Translated, it gives CASSMGVSYEQYF. The rearrangement uses TRBV7-8 and TRBJ2-7, with a weak D call TRBD2 (5 bases). Trimming took off 5 bases at V and 0 bases at J, with 8 bases between the two ends. Germline CDR1 reads SGHVS; CDR2 reads FQNEAQ. The CDR3 is made up of 13 amino acids.